This T cell receptor (beta chain) appears in the sequencing data of a study of response to subunit inactivated influenza vaccine. Study-wide results and limits: Only a handful of new T cells, the authors suggested, are recruited with each seasonal influenza vaccination.

One entry per CDR3 protein results from TCRdb running MiXCR on the RT-PCR reads. The sample records about half a million distinct CDR3 sequences, approximately 7.7% being singletons. This clonotype occurred a few times. Its matching antigen is unknown. The CDR3 extends over 17 amino acids. This clonotype originated in a man in his fifties or sixties who received an inactivated influenza vaccine. Sequenced material: PBMCs from blood, taken less than 30 months after vaccination. The rearrangement links TRBV12-2 to TRBJ1-6. TRBV12-2 is tagged as a pseudogene. CDR3 in amino acids: CASRFNAAEGNNSPLHF. Written as DNA, the CDR3 is TGTGCAAGTCGCTTTAATGCCGCGGAGGGCAATAATTCACCCCTCCACTTT.